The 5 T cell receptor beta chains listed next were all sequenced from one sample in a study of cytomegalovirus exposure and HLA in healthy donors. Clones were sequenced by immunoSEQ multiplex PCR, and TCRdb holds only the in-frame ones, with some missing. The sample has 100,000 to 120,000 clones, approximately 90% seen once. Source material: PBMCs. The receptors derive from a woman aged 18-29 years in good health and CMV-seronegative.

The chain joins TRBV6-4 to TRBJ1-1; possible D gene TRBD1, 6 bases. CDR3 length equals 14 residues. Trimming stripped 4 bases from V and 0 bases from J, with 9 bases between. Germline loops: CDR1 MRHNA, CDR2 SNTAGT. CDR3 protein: CASSVQGMNTEAFF. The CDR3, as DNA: TGTGCCAGCAGTGTACAGGGTATGAACACTGAAGCTTTCTTT.

The CDR3 loop reads CSVDRVGSGYTF. The CDR3 DNA reads TGCAGCGTGGACAGGGTAGGGTCTGGCTACACCTTC. The V gene is TRBV29-1, the J gene TRBJ1-2, with 8 bases identical to TRBD1. J was trimmed by 7 bases and V by 6 bases; bases with no gene match: 7. The germline V gene encodes CDR1 SQVTM and CDR2 ANQGSEA. There are 12 residues in the CDR3.

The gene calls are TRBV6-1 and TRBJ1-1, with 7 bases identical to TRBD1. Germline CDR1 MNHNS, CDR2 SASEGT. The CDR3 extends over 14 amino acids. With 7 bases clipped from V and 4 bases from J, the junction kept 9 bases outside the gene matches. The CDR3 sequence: CASKGPGDSTEAFF. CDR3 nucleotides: TGTGCCAGCAAGGGTCCGGGGGACAGCACTGAAGCTTTCTTT.

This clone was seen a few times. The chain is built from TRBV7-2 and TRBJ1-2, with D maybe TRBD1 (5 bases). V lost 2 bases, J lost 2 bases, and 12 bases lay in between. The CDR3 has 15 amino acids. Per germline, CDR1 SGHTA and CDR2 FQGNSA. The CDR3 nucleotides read TGTGCCAGCAGCTTATGGGCAGGGCGCAACTATGGCTACACCTTC. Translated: CASSLWAGRNYGYTF.

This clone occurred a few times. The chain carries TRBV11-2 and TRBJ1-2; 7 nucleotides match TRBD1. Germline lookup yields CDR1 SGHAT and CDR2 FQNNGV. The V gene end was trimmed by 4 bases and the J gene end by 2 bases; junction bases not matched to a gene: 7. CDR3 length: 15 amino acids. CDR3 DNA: TGTGCCAGCAGCTCACAAGACAGGGCCAACTATGGCTACACCTTC. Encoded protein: CASSSQDRANYGYTF.